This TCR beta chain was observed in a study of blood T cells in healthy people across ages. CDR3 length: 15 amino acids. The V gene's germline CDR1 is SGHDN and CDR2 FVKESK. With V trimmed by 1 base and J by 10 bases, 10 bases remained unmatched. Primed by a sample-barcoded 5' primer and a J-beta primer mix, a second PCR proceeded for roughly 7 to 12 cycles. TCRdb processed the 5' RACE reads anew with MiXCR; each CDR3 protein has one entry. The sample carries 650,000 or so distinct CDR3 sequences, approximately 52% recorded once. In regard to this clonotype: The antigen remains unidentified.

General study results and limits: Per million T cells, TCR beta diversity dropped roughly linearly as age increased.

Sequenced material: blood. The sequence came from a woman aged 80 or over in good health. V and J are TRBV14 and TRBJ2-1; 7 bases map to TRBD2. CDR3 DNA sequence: TGTGCCAGCAGCCAAGCCTGGCTAGCGGCTAACGAGCAGTTCTTC. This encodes CASSQAWLAANEQFF.